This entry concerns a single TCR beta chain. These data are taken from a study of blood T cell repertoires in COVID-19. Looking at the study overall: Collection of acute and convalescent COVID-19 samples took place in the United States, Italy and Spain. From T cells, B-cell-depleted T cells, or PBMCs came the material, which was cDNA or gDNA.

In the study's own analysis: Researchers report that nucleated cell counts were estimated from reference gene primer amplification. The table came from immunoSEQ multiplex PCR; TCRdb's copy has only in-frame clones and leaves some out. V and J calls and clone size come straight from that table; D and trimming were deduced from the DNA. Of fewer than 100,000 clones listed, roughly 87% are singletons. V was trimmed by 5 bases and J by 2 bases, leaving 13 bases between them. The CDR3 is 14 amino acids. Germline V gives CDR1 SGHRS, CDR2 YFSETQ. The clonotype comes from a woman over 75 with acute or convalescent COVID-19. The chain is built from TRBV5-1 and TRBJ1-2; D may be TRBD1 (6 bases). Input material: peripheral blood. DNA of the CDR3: TGCGCCAGCAGAGAAGGGGGTTTAAACTATGGCTACACCTTC. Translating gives CASREGGLNYGYTF.